This T cell receptor (beta chain) emerged from a study of beta chain features in type 1 diabetes. Study-level background: Across all samples, fewer than 120,000,000 sorted cells were examined. Regarding the study as a whole: Significant though moderate, a shortening of TCRB CDR3s appeared in all four CD4+ subsets of Type 1 diabetes patients.

The V gene lost 4 bases and the J gene lost 8 bases, with 14 bases spanning the gap. This CDR3 is 13 amino acids long. Germline CDR1 and CDR2: MNHNS and SASEGT. TCRB transcripts that were expressed got sequenced, as all of the isolated RNA had been reverse transcribed. Profiled with immunoSEQ multiplex PCR; TCRdb holds only in-frame clones, not every one. The sample shows some 190,000 clones, approximately 7.9% of them seen only once. To note about this clone: Its antigen remains unidentified.

The receptor comes from a man aged 18 to 29 with type 1 diabetes. The rearrangement uses TRBV6-1 and TRBJ1-2; D is unclear. Input material: central memory CD4+ T cells from blood. DNA for the CDR3: TGTGCCAGCAGTGCGGGGAGACGTAACGGCTACACCTTC. This gives the protein CASSAGRRNGYTF.